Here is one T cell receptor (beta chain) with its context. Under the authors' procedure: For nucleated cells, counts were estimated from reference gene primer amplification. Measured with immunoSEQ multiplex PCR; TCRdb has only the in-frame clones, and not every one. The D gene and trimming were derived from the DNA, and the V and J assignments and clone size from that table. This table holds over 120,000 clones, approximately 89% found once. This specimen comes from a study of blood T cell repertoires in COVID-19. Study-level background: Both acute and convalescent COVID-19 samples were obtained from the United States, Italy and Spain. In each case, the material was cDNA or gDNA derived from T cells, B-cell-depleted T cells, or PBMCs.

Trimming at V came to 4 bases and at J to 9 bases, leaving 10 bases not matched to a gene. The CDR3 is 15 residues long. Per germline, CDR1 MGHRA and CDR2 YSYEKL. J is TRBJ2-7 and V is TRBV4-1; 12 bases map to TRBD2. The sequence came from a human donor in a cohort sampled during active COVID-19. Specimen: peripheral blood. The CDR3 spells CASSRTSGGLNGQYF. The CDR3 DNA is TGCGCCAGCAGCCGCACTAGCGGGGGGCTTAACGGGCAGTACTTC.